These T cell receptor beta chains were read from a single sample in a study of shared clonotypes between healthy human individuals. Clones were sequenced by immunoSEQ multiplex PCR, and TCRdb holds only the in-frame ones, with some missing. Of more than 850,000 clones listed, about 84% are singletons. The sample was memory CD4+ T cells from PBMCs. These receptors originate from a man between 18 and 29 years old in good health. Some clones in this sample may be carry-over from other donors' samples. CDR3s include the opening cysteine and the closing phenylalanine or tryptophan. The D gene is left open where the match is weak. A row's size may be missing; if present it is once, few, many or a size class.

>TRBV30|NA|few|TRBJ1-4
CAWDRSSERLFF
TGTGCCTGGGACAGGAGCTCTGAAAGATTGTTTTTT
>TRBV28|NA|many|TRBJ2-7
CASSAPGQAAYEQYF
TGTGCCAGCAGTGCCCCGGGCCAAGCTGCCTACGAGCAGTACTTC
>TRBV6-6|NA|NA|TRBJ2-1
CASSATGTGGEQFF
TGTGCCAGCAGTGCCACCGGGACTGGGGGAGAGCAGTTCTTC
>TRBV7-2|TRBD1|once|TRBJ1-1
CASSLVTGRVNTEAFF
TGTGCCAGCAGCTTGGTGACAGGGAGGGTGAACACTGAAGCTTTCTTT
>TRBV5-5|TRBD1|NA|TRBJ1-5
CASSLQGTVGNQPQHF
TGTGCCAGCAGCTTACAGGGGACAGTAGGCAATCAGCCCCAGCATTTT
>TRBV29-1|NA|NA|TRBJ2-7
CSVGTHTARYEQYF
TGCAGCGTTGGGACACACACGGCGAGGTACGAGCAGTACTTC
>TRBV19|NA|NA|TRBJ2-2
CASSPTWRRNTGELFF
TGTGCCAGTAGTCCGACCTGGCGGAGAAACACCGGGGAGCTGTTTTTT
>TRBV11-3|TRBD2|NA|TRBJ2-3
CASSFRGDTDTQYF
TGTGCCAGCAGCTTTCGGGGGGACACAGATACGCAGTATTTT
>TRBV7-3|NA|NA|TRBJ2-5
CASSISGTHQETQYF
TGTGCCAGCAGCATCTCCGGGACACATCAAGAGACCCAGTACTTC
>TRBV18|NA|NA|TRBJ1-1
CASSLNRATTTNTEAFF
TGTGCCAGCTCACTCAACAGGGCCACAACTACGAACACTGAAGCTTTCTTT
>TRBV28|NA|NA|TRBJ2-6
CARLGREGGSGANVLTF
TGTGCCCGCCTTGGGAGGGAGGGGGGCTCTGGGGCCAACGTCCTGACTTTC
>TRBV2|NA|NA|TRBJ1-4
CATMGTFNEKLFF
TGTGCCACCATGGGGACGTTTAATGAAAAACTGTTTTTT
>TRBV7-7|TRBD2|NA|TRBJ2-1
CASSLASGRTGEQFF
TGTGCCAGCAGCTTAGCTAGCGGGAGGACCGGTGAGCAGTTCTTC